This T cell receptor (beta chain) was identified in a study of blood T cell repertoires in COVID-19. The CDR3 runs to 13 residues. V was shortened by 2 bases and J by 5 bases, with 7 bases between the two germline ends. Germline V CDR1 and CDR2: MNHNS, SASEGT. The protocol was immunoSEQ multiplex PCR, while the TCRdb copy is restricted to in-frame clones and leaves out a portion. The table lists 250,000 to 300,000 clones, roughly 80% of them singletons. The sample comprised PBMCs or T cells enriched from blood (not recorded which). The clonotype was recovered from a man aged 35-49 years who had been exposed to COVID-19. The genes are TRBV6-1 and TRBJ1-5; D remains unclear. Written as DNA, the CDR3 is TGTGCCAGCAGTGAAATGAGGGATCAGCCCCAGCATTTT. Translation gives CASSEMRDQPQHF.